The 23 T cell receptor beta chains below were found in one sample sequenced in a study of T-cell memory formation after mild COVID-19 (dated by TCRdb to the early 2020s). Library preparation was by 5' RACE. The sequencer listed for this sample is Illumina NovaSeq 6000. In TCRdb, the public reads were trimmed at Q25 with fastp and aligned with MiXCR, with productive beta chains retained. Rows matching on CDR3 protein sequence are summarized as one entry with the most common DNA and genes. The sample table holds roughly 80,000 distinct CDR3 sequences, of which over 11% were seen once. Clones ranked in the top ten supply 30% to 35% of the sample. Material: PBMCs or a T cell subset sorted from them (not recorded which). These receptors were collected from an adult woman who had mild COVID-19 (a few samples of this study predate the infection). The sample titles of this study are shuffled in the database, so cell type and time point are left out; the donor was told from shared clones.

The V gene is TRBV7-9, the J gene TRBJ2-1; unclear D gene. This CDR3 spans 12 amino acids. The ends were cut back, 8 bases at V and 10 bases at J, with 15 bases in the middle. Germline assignment: CDR1 SEHNR and CDR2 FQNEAQ (reference sequence). The CDR3 DNA reads TGTGCCAGCCCGTCCCCGGGCGTCGAGCAGTTCTTC. Translating it yields CASPSPGVEQFF.

The CDR3 DNA follows: TGTGCCAGCAGCCCCGTGGGCCCGGGACGAATGAGGGAGACCCAGTACTTC. This codes for CASSPVGPGRMRETQYF. The rearrangement uses TRBV7-9 and TRBJ2-5, with D possibly called TRBD1 or TRBD2 (5 bases each). CDR3 length equals 17 residues. Trimming cost V 5 bases and J 5 bases, with 24 bases left between them. The V gene's germline CDR1 is SEHNR and CDR2 FQNEAQ (reference sequence).

The chain links TRBV7-9 to TRBJ2-7, with 9 nucleotides matching TRBD1. The CDR3 runs to 18 residues. V trimming: 5 bases; J trimming: 0 bases; junction bases outside the gene matches: 14. Germline loops: CDR1 SEHNR, CDR2 FQNEAQ (reference sequence). The CDR3 DNA sequence: TGTGCCAGCAGCAGTCTCGGGACAGGGTACTCCAGCTCCTACGAGCAGTACTTC. Amino acids: CASSSLGTGYSSSYEQYF.

The genes are TRBV7-6 and TRBJ2-7; a possible D gene is TRBD1 (6 bases). The V gene's germline CDR1 is SGHVS and CDR2 FNYEAQ. This CDR3 spans 14 amino acids. V was trimmed by 3 bases and J by 1 base, leaving 10 bases between them. The CDR3 nucleotides read TGTGCCAGCAGCTTGGGGGACAATTCCTACGAGCAGTACTTC. Its translation: CASSLGDNSYEQYF.

The chain employs TRBV7-3 and TRBJ2-5; 7 bases agree with TRBD2. The ends lost 5 bases at V and 4 bases at J; junction bases unmatched: 7. The CDR3 is made up of 14 amino acids. Germline values: CDR1 SGHTA, CDR2 FQGTGA. The CDR3 DNA sequence: TGTGCCAGCAGCAAATACGGGGGGATAGAGACCCAGTACTTC. Its translation is CASSKYGGIETQYF.

This clonotype was seen more than once but under ten times. The chain has TRBV11-2 and TRBJ2-7; 9 bases agree with TRBD2. The CDR3 consists of 15 residues. With 5 bases clipped from V and 6 bases from J, the junction kept 11 bases outside the gene matches. The germline CDR1 and CDR2 sequences are SGHAT and FQNNGV. The CDR3 nucleotides are TGTGCCAGCAGCCATGGGGCGGGAGGGAGTCGCGAGCAGTACTTC. This codes for CASSHGAGGSREQYF.

The chain recombines TRBV5-8 with TRBJ2-5, with TRBD1 as a possible D gene (6 bases). The CDR3 runs 15 residues. Germline assignment: CDR1 SGHTS and CDR2 YDEGEE. Between the trimmed V and J ends, which lost 4 bases and 4 bases, there was a span of 17 bases. CDR3 loop: CASSPKNGGRETQYF. Here the CDR3 DNA reads TGTGCCAGCAGCCCAAAAAATGGGGGCCGAGAGACCCAGTACTTC.

The rearrangement uses TRBV20-1 and TRBJ1-4; TRBD1 is a possible D gene (5 bases). V was trimmed by 0 bases and J by 0 bases, leaving 8 bases between them. This CDR3 has 15 residues. Germline CDR1 and CDR2: DFQATT and SNEGSKA (reference sequence). The CDR3 loop is CSARDTGATNEKLFF. CDR3 nucleotide sequence: TGCAGTGCTAGAGATACAGGCGCAACTAATGAAAAACTGTTTTTT.

The chain combines TRBV6-5 with TRBJ2-5; D not resolved. The germline gives CDR1 MNHEY, CDR2 SVGAGI. CDR3 size: 13 residues. In DNA form, the CDR3 reads TGTGCTATAGCTGTCAACTCGGCAGGTGCCCAGTACTTC. This translates into CAIAVNSAGAQYF.

The rearrangement uses TRBV19 and TRBJ2-1; TRBD2 might be the D (5 bases). Deletions cut 6 bases from V and 6 bases from J, with 12 bases between. The germline V gene has CDR1 LNHDA and CDR2 SQIVND (reference sequence). The CDR3 covers 13 residues. The CDR3 DNA follows: TGTGCCAGTAGGGGCGACGGGATCAATGAGCAGTTCTTC. It is translated as CASRGDGINEQFF.

This clonotype was counted between two and nine times. V is TRBV30 and J is TRBJ1-6, with no clear D. Germline-derived CDR1 and CDR2 are GTSNPN and SVGIG (reference sequence). Between the trimmed V and J ends, which lost 5 bases and 1 base, there was a span of 3 bases. The CDR3 contains 12 residues. CDR3 residues: CAWGSYNSPLHF. The CDR3 DNA follows: TGTGCCTGGGGGTCCTATAATTCACCCCTCCACTTT.

This clonotype came up a few times. The chain carries TRBV9 and TRBJ1-1; 8 bases are shared with TRBD1. The CDR3 extends over 14 amino acids. Germline loops: CDR1 SGDLS, CDR2 YYNGEE. The junction had 2 bases not matched to a gene; V was cut back by 3 bases and J by 1 base. The CDR3 spells CASSGGQANTEAFF. In DNA, the CDR3 is TGTGCCAGCAGCGGGGGACAGGCGAACACTGAAGCTTTCTTT.

J is TRBJ2-1 and V is TRBV12-3 or TRBV12-4; D gene uncertain. The CDR3 contains 13 residues. Between the trimmed V and J ends, which lost 4 bases and 4 bases, there was a span of 8 bases. CDR3: CASSSDGYNEQFF. DNA of the CDR3: TGTGCCAGCAGTTCCGACGGATACAATGAGCAGTTCTTC.

This clonotype occurred many times. The chain couples TRBV4-3 to TRBJ2-1; either TRBD1 or TRBD2 may supply D (5 bases each). This CDR3 contains 15 residues. Trimming took off 0 bases at V and 5 bases at J, with 11 bases between the two ends. Germline CDR1 is LGHNA and CDR2 is YSLEER. CDR3 residues: CASSQDRVGDNEQFF. For the CDR3, the DNA is TGCGCCAGCAGCCAAGATCGGGTGGGGGACAATGAGCAGTTCTTC.

This clonotype came up many times. The chain employs TRBV20-1 and TRBJ2-7; TRBD2 agrees at 13 bases. The germline gives CDR1 DFQATT, CDR2 SNEGSKA (reference sequence). With 1 base clipped from V and 3 bases from J, the junction kept 3 bases outside the gene matches. The CDR3 sequence is 15 residues long. CDR3 sequence: CSARGTSGSIYEQYF. CDR3 nucleotide sequence: TGCAGTGCTAGAGGGACTAGCGGGAGTATCTACGAGCAGTACTTC.

This sequence joins TRBV20-1 and TRBJ2-3, with 7 bases identical to TRBD2. CDR1 and CDR2 (germline): DFQATT, SNEGSKA (reference sequence). The ends lost 1 base at V and 0 bases at J; junction bases unmatched: 7. The CDR3 contains 16 residues. The CDR3 DNA is TGCAGTGCTAGAGGCATCAGGCGGGGGAGCACAGATACGCAGTATTTT. This encodes CSARGIRRGSTDTQYF.

This clonotype was recorded a few times. This sequence joins TRBV5-1 and TRBJ2-7, with D uncertain. Between the trimmed V and J ends, which lost 2 bases and 4 bases, there was a span of 10 bases. Germline V gives CDR1 SGHRS, CDR2 YFSETQ. There are 13 residues in the CDR3. The CDR3 DNA is TGCGCCAGCAGCTTCAATACCTATTACGAGCAGTACTTC. Amino acid sequence: CASSFNTYYEQYF.

V gene TRBV12-3 or TRBV12-4 combines with J gene TRBJ1-5; 7 positions match TRBD1. The J segment lost 3 bases and the V segment lost 7 bases, leaving 15 bases of the junction unmatched. CDR3 size: 17 residues. The chain's CDR3 is CASTSFRETGINQPQHF. The CDR3 DNA reads as TGTGCCAGCACCTCATTTAGGGAGACAGGGATCAATCAGCCCCAGCATTTT.

This rearrangement joins TRBV7-9 to TRBJ2-4; 7 bases line up with TRBD2. CDR1 is SEHNR and CDR2 is FQNEAQ in the germline V gene (reference sequence). CDR3 length equals 18 residues. V shed 4 bases, J shed 1 base, and the junction held 13 bases outside the gene matches. CDR3 DNA: TGTGCCAGCAGCTCCCCCACAGGACTAGGGAGGGCCAAAAACATTCAGTACTTC. Translating gives CASSSPTGLGRAKNIQYF.

This clonotype has only a few counts. This chain connects TRBV5-1 to TRBJ1-1; 8 bases fit TRBD1. Germline assignment: CDR1 SGHRS and CDR2 YFSETQ. The CDR3 loop spans 15 amino acids. The V segment lost 0 bases and the J segment 5 bases; nucleotides outside the gene matches: 6. The CDR3, as DNA: TGCGCCAGCAGCTTGGCAACAGGGGGAGGAACTGAAGCTTTCTTT. Amino acid sequence: CASSLATGGGTEAFF.

This clonotype came up a few times. The chain's CDR3 is CASSPGTSGHNEQFF. The CDR3 coding sequence is TGCGCCAGCAGCCCCGGGACTAGCGGTCACAATGAGCAGTTCTTC. The V and J genes are TRBV5-1 and TRBJ2-1; 11 bases line up with TRBD2. The CDR3 contains 15 residues. Per germline, CDR1 SGHRS and CDR2 YFSETQ. The ends lost 4 bases at V and 5 bases at J; junction bases unmatched: 5.

The sample holds a few counts of this clonotype. CDR3 nucleotide sequence: TGTGCCAGCAGCTTAGTTGGGGAGAGGGGTAACGAGCAGTACTTC. Protein: CASSLVGERGNEQYF. The chain links TRBV7-2 to TRBJ2-7, with D possibly being TRBD1 or TRBD2 (5 bases each). The CDR3 spans 15 residues. V lost 1 base, J lost 5 bases, and 15 bases lay in between. From germline, CDR1 is SGHTA and CDR2 FQGNSA.

This clonotype was counted at least ten times. This chain uses TRBV7-2 with TRBJ2-1, with D perhaps matching TRBD1 (6 bases). The germline V and J ends were trimmed by 2 bases and 2 bases, with 7 bases remaining between them. The germline V gene encodes CDR1 SGHTA and CDR2 FQGNSA. The CDR3 totals 14 residues. The CDR3 loop is CASSLTGTYNEQFF. DNA of the CDR3: TGTGCCAGCAGCTTAACAGGGACCTACAATGAGCAGTTCTTC.